Below, one T cell receptor beta chain is given with its context. The data were obtained in a study of blood T cell repertoires in COVID-19. In the study overall: The study drew acute and convalescent COVID-19 samples from the United States, Italy and Spain. T cells, B-cell-depleted T cells, or PBMCs supplied cDNA or gDNA.

As originally analysed: The assay estimated nucleated cells by amplifying reference gene primers. Method: immunoSEQ multiplex PCR; TCRdb's copy keeps in-frame clones and lacks some. V, J and clone size are those of that table, while D and trimming were read from the DNA. This sample has about 220,000 clones, with 70% to 85% found just once. The V gene's germline CDR1 is MDHEN and CDR2 SYDVKM. V trimming: 5 bases; J trimming: 0 bases; junction bases outside the gene matches: 7. This CDR3 has 17 residues. The sequencing input was PBMCs or T cells enriched from blood (not recorded which). The receptor comes from an older woman who had recovered from COVID-19. The genes are TRBV28 and TRBJ2-4; TRBD2 agrees at 10 bases. The CDR3 nucleotides are TGTGCCAGCAGTCCCGTAGCGGGGGGAACAGCCAAAAACATTCAGTACTTC. This sequence encodes CASSPVAGGTAKNIQYF.